This passage covers 6 T cell receptor beta chains from one sample sequenced in a study of cytomegalovirus exposure and HLA in healthy donors. Primers: 60 Vbeta forward and 13 Jbeta reverse. Generated by immunoSEQ multiplex PCR, the TCRdb table keeps only in-frame clones and is missing some. The sample has about 94,000 clones; around 84% are singletons. Input material: PBMCs. The receptor source for this set is a human donor in good health.

This chain joins TRBV7-2 and TRBJ2-6; the D is unclear. V lost 4 bases and J lost 1, with 8 bases in between. Per germline, CDR1 SGHTA and CDR2 FQGNSA. This CDR3 is built from 15 residues. The CDR3 reads CASSSSGSGANVLTF. The CDR3 DNA is TGTGCCAGCAGCTCTTCAGGTTCTGGGGCCAACGTCCTGACTTTC.

The chain couples TRBV5-1 to TRBJ2-7, with 8 positions matching TRBD2. Germline V CDR1 and CDR2: SGHRS, YFSETQ. This CDR3 spans 13 amino acids. Trimming removed 2 bases from V and 8 bases from J; junction bases left unmatched: 6. In nucleotides, the CDR3 is TGCGCCAGCAGCTTAGGCGGGGGGCTTCAGCAGTACTTC. Translated: CASSLGGGLQQYF.

V and J are TRBV15 and TRBJ1-5; possibly TRBD1 for D (6 bases). Germline V CDR1 and CDR2: LNHNV, YYDKDF (reference sequence). The ends were cut back, 3 bases at V and 2 bases at J, with 14 bases in the middle. CDR3 length equals 16 residues. DNA of the CDR3: TGTGCCACCAGCAGGGAAAGGGGGATCGGCAATCAGCCCCAGCATTTT. It encodes CATSRERGIGNQPQHF.

The chain has TRBV2 and TRBJ2-7, with a weak D call TRBD1 (6 bases). The CDR3 has 13 residues. The V gene's germline CDR1 is SNHLY and CDR2 FYNNEI. The V end lost 4 bases, the J end lost 4 bases, and 11 bases lay between the germline ends. CDR3 in DNA: TGTGCCAGCAGTGGACAGGTTGGTTACGAGCAGTACTTC. It specifies CASSGQVGYEQYF.

The J gene is TRBJ1-1, the V gene TRBV10-3, with D possibly TRBD1 on 5 matching bases. Trimming pared 6 bases from V and 4 bases from J, leaving 9 bases between. CDR1 and CDR2 from the germline V gene are ENHRY and SYGVKD. The CDR3 runs 12 residues. The CDR3 DNA is TGTGCCATCAGATCAGGGTCCACTGAAGCTTTCTTT. Translation gives CAIRSGSTEAFF.

This sequence joins TRBV28 and TRBJ2-7; TRBD2 matches at 8 bases. The germline CDR1 and CDR2 sequences are MDHEN and SYDVKM. Trimming at V came to 8 bases and at J to 1 base, leaving 10 bases not matched to a gene. The CDR3 sequence is 15 residues long. The CDR3 coding sequence is TGTGCCAGCGGCCTCCCGGGACTAGGGTCCTACGAGCAGTACTTC. Protein product: CASGLPGLGSYEQYF.